This paragraph reports one T cell receptor beta chain. This entry comes from a study of blood T cell repertoires in COVID-19. Study summary: The study drew acute and convalescent COVID-19 samples from the United States, Italy and Spain.

Clinical history reported by participants formed the basis on which cohorts were assigned. Authors' processing steps: Amplifying reference gene primers gave estimates of nucleated cell counts. Produced via immunoSEQ multiplex PCR; TCRdb's table is partial and in-frame only. The D gene and trimming were derived from the DNA, and the V and J assignments and clone size from that table. The sample has roughly 300,000 clones; about 90% are singletons. The sequencing input was PBMCs or T cells enriched from blood (not recorded which). The clonotype comes from a woman between 25 and 40 years old who had recovered from COVID-19.

For the CDR3, the DNA is TGTGCCACCAGTGATGCCGATGGGACAGGGGATCAGCCCCAGCATTTT. Protein product: CATSDADGTGDQPQHF. The genes are TRBV24-1 and TRBJ1-5; TRBD1 aligns across 10 bases. The CDR3 runs 16 residues. Losses at the gene ends were 3 bases for V and 5 bases for J; bases not matched to a gene: 6. Germline V gene sequence: CDR1 KGHDR, CDR2 SFDVKD.